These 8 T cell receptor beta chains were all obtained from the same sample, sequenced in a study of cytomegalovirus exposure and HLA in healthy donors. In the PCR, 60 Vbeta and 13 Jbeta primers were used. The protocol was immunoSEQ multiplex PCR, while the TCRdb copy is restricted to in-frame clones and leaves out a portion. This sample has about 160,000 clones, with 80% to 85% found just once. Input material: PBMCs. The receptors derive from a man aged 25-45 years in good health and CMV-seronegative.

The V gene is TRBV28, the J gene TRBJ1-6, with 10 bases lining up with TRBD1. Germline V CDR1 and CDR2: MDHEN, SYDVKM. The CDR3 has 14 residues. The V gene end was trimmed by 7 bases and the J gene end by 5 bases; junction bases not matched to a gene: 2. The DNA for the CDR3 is TGTGCCAGCACTGGGACAGGGGATAATTCACCCCTCCACTTT. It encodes CASTGTGDNSPLHF.

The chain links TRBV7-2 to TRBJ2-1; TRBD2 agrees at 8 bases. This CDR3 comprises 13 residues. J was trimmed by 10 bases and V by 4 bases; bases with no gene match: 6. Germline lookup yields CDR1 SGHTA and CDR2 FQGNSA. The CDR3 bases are TGTGCCAGCAGCTGGACTAGCTTTGGGGAGCAGTTCTTC. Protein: CASSWTSFGEQFF.

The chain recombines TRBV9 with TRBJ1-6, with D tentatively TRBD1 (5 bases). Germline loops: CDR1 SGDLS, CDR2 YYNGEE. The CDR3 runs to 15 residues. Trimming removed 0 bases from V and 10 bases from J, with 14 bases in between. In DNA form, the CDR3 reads TGTGCCAGCAGCGTAGTCGGGGGTGAAGACTCACCCCTCCACTTT. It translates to CASSVVGGEDSPLHF.

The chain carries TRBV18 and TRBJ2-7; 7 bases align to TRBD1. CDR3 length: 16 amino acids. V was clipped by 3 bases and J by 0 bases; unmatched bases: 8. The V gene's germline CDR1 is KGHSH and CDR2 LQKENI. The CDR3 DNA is TGTGCCAGCTCACCTTCGACAGAGGGGGCCTCCTACGAGCAGTACTTC. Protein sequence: CASSPSTEGASYEQYF.

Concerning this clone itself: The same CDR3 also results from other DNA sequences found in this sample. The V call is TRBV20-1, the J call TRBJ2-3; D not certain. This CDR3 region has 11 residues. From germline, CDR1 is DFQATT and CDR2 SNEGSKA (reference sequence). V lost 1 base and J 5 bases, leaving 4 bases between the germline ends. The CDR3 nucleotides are TGCAGTGCTAGAGCAGGAGATACGCAGTATTTT. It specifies CSARAGDTQYF.

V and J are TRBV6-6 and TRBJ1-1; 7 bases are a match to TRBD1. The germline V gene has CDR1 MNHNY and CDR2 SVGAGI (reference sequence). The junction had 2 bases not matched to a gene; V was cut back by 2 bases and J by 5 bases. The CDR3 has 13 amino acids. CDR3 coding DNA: TGTGCCAGCAGTTACAGGGGGCTAACTGAAGCTTTCTTT. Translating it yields CASSYRGLTEAFF.

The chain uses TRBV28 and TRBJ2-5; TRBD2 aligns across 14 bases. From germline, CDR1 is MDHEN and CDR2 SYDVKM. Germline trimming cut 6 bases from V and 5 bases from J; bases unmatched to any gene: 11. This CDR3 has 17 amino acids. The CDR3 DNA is TGTGCCAGCAGCAGTTTGGGGGGACTAGCGGGAGTTGAGACCCAGTACTTC. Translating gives CASSSLGGLAGVETQYF.

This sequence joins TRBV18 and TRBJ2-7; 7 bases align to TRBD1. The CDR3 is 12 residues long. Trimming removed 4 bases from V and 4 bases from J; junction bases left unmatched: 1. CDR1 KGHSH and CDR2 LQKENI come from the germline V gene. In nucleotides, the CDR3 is TGTGCCAGCTCACACAGGGGTTACGAGCAGTACTTC. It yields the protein CASSHRGYEQYF.